These 9 T cell receptor beta chains came from one sample sequenced in a study of a mutant IDH1 vaccine in newly diagnosed glioma. No antigen has been assigned to these receptors. The time point is: week 23, last vaccination. Every vaccine dose comprised 300 ug of mutant IDH1 20-mer peptide plus topical imiquimod. Clones were read by immunoSEQ multiplex PCR, and TCRdb kept only the in-frame ones, dropping some. The sample lists approximately 44,000 clones, 75% to 95% occurring once. The input for sequencing was PBMCs, taken from a glioma patient whose treatment included an IDH1 peptide vaccine. The receptor set was obtained from a man aged 50-60 years with glioma.

This clone was observed once. This chain uses TRBV19 with TRBJ2-1; a weak D match, TRBD1 (6 bases). This CDR3 comprises 14 residues. Per the germline V gene, CDR1 is LNHDA and CDR2 is SQIVND (reference sequence). V was pared by 5 bases and J by 8 bases, with 16 bases between. The CDR3 here is CASSLSLAGDEQFF. CDR3 coding DNA: TGTGCCAGTAGTCTGTCATTGGCAGGGGATGAGCAGTTCTTC.

The CDR3 here is CASSLYRGSYEQYF. The CDR3 region has the DNA TGTGCCAGCAGCCTATACAGGGGGTCCTACGAGCAGTACTTC. J is TRBJ2-7 and V is TRBV5-4; 8 nucleotides match TRBD1. The CDR3 length is 14 residues. V lost 4 bases, J lost 1 base, and 4 bases stayed unmatched. Per germline, CDR1 SGHNT and CDR2 YYREEE (reference sequence). Full variable domain (missing parts from reference TRBV5-4 and TRBJ2-7): ETGVTQSPTHLIKTRGQQVTLRCSSQSGHNTVSWYQQALGQGPQFIFQYYREEENGRGNFPPRFSGLQFPNYSSELNVNALELDDSALYLCASSLYRGSYEQYFGPGTRLTVT.

The chain uses TRBV4-2 and TRBJ2-5; D perhaps matches TRBD1 (5 bases). Looked up from germline, CDR1 is LGHNA and CDR2 is YNFKEQ. The ends were cut back, 0 bases at V and 1 base at J, with 12 bases in the middle. The CDR3 has 16 residues. CDR3 sequence reads: CASSQEGRASQETQYF. The CDR3 coding sequence is TGTGCCAGCAGCCAAGAGGGCAGGGCGTCCCAAGAGACCCAGTACTTC.

J is TRBJ1-1 and V is TRBV18; 7 bases map to TRBD1. After removal of 3 bases from V and 1 base from J, the junction contained 8 bases not matched to a gene. CDR1 and CDR2 from the germline V gene are KGHSH and LQKENI. The length of the CDR3 is 16 residues. CDR3 nucleotides: TGTGCCAGCTCACCTGAGAGGGGGCGGGGGAACACTGAAGCTTTCTTT. Encoded protein: CASSPERGRGNTEAFF.

The chain carries TRBV29-1 and TRBJ2-1, with D maybe TRBD1 (5 bases). CDR1 is SQVTM and CDR2 is ANQGSEA in the germline V gene. The CDR3 extends over 12 amino acids. Trimming removed 7 bases from V and 4 bases from J, with 11 bases in between. The CDR3 sequence: CSGGDPYNEQFF. The DNA for the CDR3 is TGCAGCGGGGGCGACCCTTACAATGAGCAGTTCTTC.

This sequence joins TRBV5-5 and TRBJ2-5, with D hard to call. The CDR3 totals 13 residues. V lost 0 bases and J 1 base, leaving 4 bases between the germline ends. In germline, CDR1 is SGHKS, CDR2 YYEKEE (reference sequence). The CDR3, as DNA: TGTGCCAGCAGCTTGGGGGCCCAAGAGACCCAGTACTTC. This gives the protein CASSLGAQETQYF.

The chain is built from TRBV2 and TRBJ1-5, with a possible D match to TRBD1 (6 bases). This CDR3 is 15 amino acids long. In germline, CDR1 is SNHLY, CDR2 FYNNEI. Trimming left V 2 bases short and J 2 bases short, with 10 bases between. This CDR3 reads CASSERSGGNQPQHF. DNA for the CDR3: TGTGCCAGCAGTGAAAGGTCAGGGGGCAATCAGCCCCAGCATTTT.

The rearrangement uses TRBV28 and TRBJ2-7, with 11 bases identical to TRBD1. With 7 bases clipped from V and 3 bases from J, the junction kept 8 bases outside the gene matches. The germline V gene has CDR1 MDHEN and CDR2 SYDVKM. This CDR3 contains 15 residues. The CDR3 DNA is TGTGCCAGCACGCGATTGGGGACAGGGGGCTACGAGCAGTACTTC. Amino acids: CASTRLGTGGYEQYF.

The rearrangement links TRBV16 to TRBJ1-1; D remains unclear. Germline CDR1 and CDR2: KGHSY and FQNENV. Trimming stripped 6 bases from V and 5 bases from J, with 10 bases between. This CDR3 is 12 amino acids long. The CDR3 nucleotides read TGTGCCAGCAGTCAAAGGACTACTGAAGCTTTCTTT. It translates to CASSQRTTEAFF. Based on the CDR3 plus reference TRBV16 and TRBJ1-1, the full variable domain is GEEVAQTPKHLVRGEGQKAKLYCAPIKGHSYVFWYQQVLKNEFKFLISFQNENVFDETGMPKERFSAKCLPNSPCSLEIQATKLEDSAVYFCASSQRTTEAFFGQGTRLTVV.